Listed here is a single T cell receptor (beta chain). This table comes from immunoSEQ multiplex PCR, and its TCRdb copy is limited to in-frame clones, with some not included. The sample includes about 32,000 clones, 88% seen only once; the top ten take around 5.8%. The data stem from a study of PD-1 and CTLA-4 blockade in melanoma. This TCR was sampled from a human donor with melanoma. The specimen comprised CD8+ T cells from peripheral blood, sampled from a patient given anti-PD-1 treatment.

The CDR3 protein is CASSPLTGPTGELFF. CDR3 nucleotides: TGTGCCAGTAGCCCCTTGACAGGGCCTACCGGGGAGCTGTTTTTT. The chain couples TRBV19 to TRBJ2-2, with 7 bases lining up with TRBD1. Looked up from germline, CDR1 is LNHDA and CDR2 is SQIVND (reference sequence). J lost 5 bases, V lost 6 bases, and 9 bases had no gene match. The CDR3 is 15 amino acids.